This T cell receptor beta chain came from a study of blood T cell dynamics during melanoma immunotherapy (dated by TCRdb to the early 2020s). Describing the broader study: All patients had metastatic melanoma and were given first-line pembrolizumab or nivolumab plus ipilimumab as standard of care in the United Kingdom. To identify early correlates of response, the study profiled peripheral T cell receptor repertoires in patients with metastatic melanoma before and after one cycle of checkpoint inhibitor therapy. Consecutive patients formed a training cohort, and a further independent group of patients from the same centre was pooled into an external validation set.

Every bulk PBMC sample was loaded with the same fixed amount of 350 to 450 ng of DNA. The immunoSEQ TCRb Assay kit was used according to manufacturer instructions to amplify TCR beta CDR3 sequences from genomic DNA. The KAPA Library Quantification Kit for Illumina platforms was used to quantify the pooled libraries by qPCR. Pooled libraries were clustered at roughly 0.55-1.1 pM and sequenced on an Illumina NextSeq 500. The original methods were these. TCR data were analyzed using immunoSEQ ANALYZER and the R LymphoSeq package. A rearrangement efficiency score was calculated as productive divided by the sum of productive and non-productive CDR3 sequences. Clonality was assessed using the Gini coefficient and diversity using the Renyi index at alpha=1, with pairwise comparisons between timepoints within each patient. Clonal relatedness used an edit distance of 3, and repertoire similarity used the Bhattacharyya coefficient, both computed in LymphoSeq. To classify response, a linear discriminant analysis based on week-3 changes in clonality and diversity was built using the R MASS and caret packages. TCRdb obtained this table from immuneACCESS and retained in-frame rearrangements with V and J assigned. These tables miss some clones; where compared with another copy, unresolved V genes account for less than half of the shortfall, and the remainder is unexplained. The V and J calls and clone size come from that table; D and trimming were worked out from the DNA. This sample comprises approximately 13,000 clones, 85% to 90% of them detected only once. Jointly, the top ten make up roughly 4% of the sample.

Broader findings and caveats from the paper: A bifurcated reorganization of the PBMC repertoire at W3, with increased clonality or increased diversity, was observed in patients who later achieved disease control, unlike in progressors. The relatively small sample size was acknowledged as something that could potentially limit how far the results can be generalized. The study was unable to establish whether the T cell clones driving the repertoire changes were melanoma-specific or instead reflected general immune activation.

Sample time point, as interpreted from the label and publication: pre-treatment baseline. Blood was sampled before treatment (T0) and at week 3 (W3), after the first cycle of checkpoint blockade. Except for two patients with rapid clinical progression, response was assessed 12 weeks after the first infusion by RECIST 1.1; disease control meant complete response, partial response or stable disease. Patients were excluded for prior systemic cancer treatment, concomitant immunosuppressant therapy or synchronous other active malignancies. Both bulk PBMC and plasma cell-free DNA were sequenced for TCR beta so that circulating cells and T cell turnover could be tracked. PBMC were isolated from blood with Lymphoprep and SepMate tubes, followed by red cell lysis. DNA from PBMC and sorted T cell subsets was extracted with QIAamp DNA Blood Mini kits. Comment on this clone: It lacks a known antigen. No base-level quality is on record; no much larger clone is a single base apart.

The sequence was obtained from a human donor with melanoma. This specimen consisted of blood, obtained from a patient treated with checkpoint blockade.

Here the CDR3 is given as CASSLAGLTETQYF. The nucleotides read TGTGCCAGCTCACTTGCGGGACTTACAGAGACCCAGTACTTC. The chain was built from TRBV18 and TRBJ2-5, and TRBD2 may be the D gene, going by 6 matching bases. The germline V gene provides CDR1 KGHSH and CDR2 LQKENI. Spanning cysteine to phenylalanine, the CDR3 consists of 14 amino acids. The only DNA kept is the CDR3, 42 bases in frame from the first base. Trimming takes 4 bases from V and 4 bases from J, and the germline ends sit 13 bases apart.